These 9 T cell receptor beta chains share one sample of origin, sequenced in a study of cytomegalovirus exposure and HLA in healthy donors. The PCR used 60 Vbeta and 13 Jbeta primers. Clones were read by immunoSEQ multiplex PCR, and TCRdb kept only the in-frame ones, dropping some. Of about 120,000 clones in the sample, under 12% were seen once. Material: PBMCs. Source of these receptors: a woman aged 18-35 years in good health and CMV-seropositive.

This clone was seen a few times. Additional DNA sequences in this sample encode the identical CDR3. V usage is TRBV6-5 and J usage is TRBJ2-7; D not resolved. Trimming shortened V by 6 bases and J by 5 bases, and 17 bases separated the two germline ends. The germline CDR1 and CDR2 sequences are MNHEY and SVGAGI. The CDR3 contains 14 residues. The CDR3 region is CASRPRLDPNEQYF. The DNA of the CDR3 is TGTGCCAGCAGGCCCCGTTTAGATCCCAACGAGCAGTACTTC.

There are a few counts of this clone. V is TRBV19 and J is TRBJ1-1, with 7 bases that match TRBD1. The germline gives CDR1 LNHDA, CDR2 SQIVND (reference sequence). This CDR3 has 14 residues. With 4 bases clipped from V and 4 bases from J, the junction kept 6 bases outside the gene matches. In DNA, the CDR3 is TGTGCCAGTAGTAATCCAGGGGGGAGCACTGAAGCTTTCTTT. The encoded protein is CASSNPGGSTEAFF.

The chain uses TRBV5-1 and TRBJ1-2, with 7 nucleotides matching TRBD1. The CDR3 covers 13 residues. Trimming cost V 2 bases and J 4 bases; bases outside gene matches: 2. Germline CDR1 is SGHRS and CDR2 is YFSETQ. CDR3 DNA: TGCGCCAGCAGCTTCGGGACAGCCTATGGCTACACCTTC. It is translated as CASSFGTAYGYTF.

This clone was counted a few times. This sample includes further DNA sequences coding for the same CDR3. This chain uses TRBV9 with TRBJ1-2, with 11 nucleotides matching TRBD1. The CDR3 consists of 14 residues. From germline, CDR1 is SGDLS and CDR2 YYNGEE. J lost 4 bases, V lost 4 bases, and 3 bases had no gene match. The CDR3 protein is CASSLGQGVYGYTF. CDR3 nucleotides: TGTGCCAGCAGCTTGGGACAGGGGGTCTATGGCTACACCTTC.

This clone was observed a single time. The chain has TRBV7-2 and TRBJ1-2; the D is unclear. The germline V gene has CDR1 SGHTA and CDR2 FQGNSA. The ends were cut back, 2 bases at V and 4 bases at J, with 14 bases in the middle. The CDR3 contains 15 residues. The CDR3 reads CASSLMHRWSYGYTF. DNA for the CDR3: TGTGCCAGCAGCTTAATGCATCGTTGGAGCTATGGCTACACCTTC.

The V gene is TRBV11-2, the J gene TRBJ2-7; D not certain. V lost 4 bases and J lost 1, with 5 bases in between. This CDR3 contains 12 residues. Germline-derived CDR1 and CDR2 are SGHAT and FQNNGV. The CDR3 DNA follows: TGTGCCAGCAGCTCTACTTCCTACGAGCAGTACTTC. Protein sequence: CASSSTSYEQYF.

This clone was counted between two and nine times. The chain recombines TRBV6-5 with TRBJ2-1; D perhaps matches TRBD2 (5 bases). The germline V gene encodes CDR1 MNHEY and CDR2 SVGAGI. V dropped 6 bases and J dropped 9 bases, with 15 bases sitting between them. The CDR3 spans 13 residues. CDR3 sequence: CASSPDYLGEQFF. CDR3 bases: TGTGCCAGCAGCCCCGACTACCTCGGTGAGCAGTTCTTC.

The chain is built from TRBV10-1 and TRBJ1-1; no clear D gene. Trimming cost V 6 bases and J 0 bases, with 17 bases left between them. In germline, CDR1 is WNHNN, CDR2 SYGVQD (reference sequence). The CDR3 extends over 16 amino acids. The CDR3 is CASSARRESVNTEAFF. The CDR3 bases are TGCGCCAGCAGCGCCAGGCGGGAATCGGTGAACACTGAAGCTTTCTTT.

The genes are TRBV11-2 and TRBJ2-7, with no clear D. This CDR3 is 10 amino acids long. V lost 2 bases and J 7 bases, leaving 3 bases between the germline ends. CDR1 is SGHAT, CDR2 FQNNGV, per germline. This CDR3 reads CASSLIEQYF. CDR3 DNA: TGTGCCAGCAGCTTAATAGAGCAGTACTTC.